This T cell receptor beta chain was profiled in a study of cytomegalovirus exposure and HLA in healthy donors. The overall study: A prior analysis found more than 90 million unique TCR beta sequences from approximately 190 million T cells.

V gave up 0 bases and J gave up 5 bases, with 10 bases separating them. The CDR3 length is 14 residues. CDR1 SGDLS and CDR2 YYNGEE come from the germline V gene. Whereas donors were nominally healthy upon sampling, unrecorded immune exposures were probable. Primers: 60 Vbeta forward and 13 Jbeta reverse. TCRdb's table, derived via immunoSEQ multiplex PCR, lists solely in-frame clones and lacks some. The sample has 95,000 or so clones; roughly 70% are singletons. This receptor was obtained from a woman between 50 and 59 years old in good health and CMV-seropositive. The sequenced sample was PBMCs. This chain uses TRBV9 with TRBJ2-3; no clear D gene. The CDR3 nucleotides are TGTGCCAGCAGCGTAGTAATTACGGGAGATACGCAGTATTTT. Amino acid sequence: CASSVVITGDTQYF.